This entry lists 10 T cell receptor beta chains sequenced from one sample in a study of blood T cell repertoires in COVID-19. Produced via immunoSEQ multiplex PCR; TCRdb's table is partial and in-frame only. The sample lists about 410,000 clones; about 88% were seen once. Sample: peripheral blood. The source of these receptors is a woman aged 40 to 50 with COVID-19, enrolled during active disease.

The chain couples TRBV5-4 to TRBJ1-2, with TRBD1 as a possible D gene (5 bases). CDR3 length equals 15 residues. The germline CDR1 and CDR2 sequences are SGHNT and YYREEE (reference sequence). Trimming took 0 bases from V and 3 from J, leaving 12 bases between them. The CDR3 DNA sequence: TGTGCCAGCAGCTTGGCCGTGGGGGGGTACTATGGCTACACCTTC. Amino acids: CASSLAVGGYYGYTF. Supplemented by reference TRBV5-4 and TRBJ1-2, the full variable domain reads ETGVTQSPTHLIKTRGQQVTLRCSSQSGHNTVSWYQQALGQGPQFIFQYYREEENGRGNFPPRFSGLQFPNYSSELNVNALELDDSALYLCASSLAVGGYYGYTFGSGTRLTVV.

This chain uses TRBV5-1 with TRBJ2-1; TRBD2 matches at 12 bases. The CDR3 runs to 18 residues. V lost 3 bases to trimming and J lost 0 bases; unmatched junction nucleotides: 7. Germline lookup yields CDR1 SGHRS and CDR2 YFSETQ. The DNA for the CDR3 is TGCGCCAGCAGCTCCGCGGGACTAGCGGGCAGCTCCTACAATGAGCAGTTCTTC. The encoded protein is CASSSAGLAGSSYNEQFF.

J is TRBJ1-6 and V is TRBV6-5, with TRBD1 as a possible D gene (5 bases). Trimming shortened V by 2 bases and J by 12 bases, and 14 bases separated the two germline ends. Germline CDR1 MNHEY, CDR2 SVGAGI. CDR3 size: 14 residues. This CDR3 reads CASSYNWEGLPLHF. In nucleotides, the CDR3 is TGTGCCAGCAGTTACAACTGGGAGGGGTTACCCCTCCACTTT.

J is TRBJ1-1 and V is TRBV3-1 (or the pseudogene TRBV3-2), with TRBD1 matching over 9 bases. The V and J ends lost 4 bases and 11 bases, in that order; junction bases with no gene match: 5. Germline lookup yields CDR1 LGHDT and CDR2 YNNKEL (reference sequence). CDR3 length: 12 residues. The chain's CDR3 is CASSRGQGGAFF. As DNA, the CDR3 is TGTGCCAGCAGCCGGGGACAGGGTGGTGCTTTCTTT.

The gene calls are TRBV4-2 and TRBJ2-7; 7 nucleotides match TRBD1. V lost 0 bases to trimming and J lost 3 bases; unmatched junction nucleotides: 8. Per the germline V gene, CDR1 is LGHNA and CDR2 is YNFKEQ. CDR3 size: 16 residues. The CDR3 here is CASSQEKGGTGYEQYF. As DNA, the CDR3 is TGTGCCAGCAGCCAAGAAAAAGGGGGCACGGGCTACGAGCAGTACTTC.

V and J are TRBV24-1 and TRBJ1-2; 10 bases are a match to TRBD1. The CDR3 consists of 16 residues. Trimming cost V 3 bases and J 4 bases; bases outside gene matches: 7. Germline CDR1 KGHDR, CDR2 SFDVKD. CDR3: CATSDATGGPFYGYTF. In DNA form, the CDR3 reads TGTGCCACCAGTGATGCGACAGGGGGCCCCTTCTATGGCTACACCTTC.

This chain connects TRBV7-2 to TRBJ1-2; D ambiguous. This CDR3 spans 12 amino acids. Germline CDR1 is SGHTA and CDR2 is FQGNSA. V lost 5 bases, J lost 8 bases, and 12 bases lay in between. CDR3 residues: CASSLGWEGYTF. CDR3 in DNA: TGTGCCAGCAGCCTGGGGTGGGAGGGCTACACCTTC.

The chain is built from TRBV9 and TRBJ2-7, with D possibly TRBD1 on 5 matching bases. Germline lookup yields CDR1 SGDLS and CDR2 YYNGEE. V shed 0 bases and J shed 5 bases, with 12 bases lying between them. The CDR3 is 14 amino acids. The CDR3 loop is CASSVAKGFHEQYF. Here the CDR3 DNA reads TGTGCCAGCAGCGTAGCAAAGGGGTTCCACGAGCAGTACTTC.

The chain links TRBV28 to TRBJ2-6, with 8 bases matching TRBD1. The CDR3 length is 16 residues. Trimming cost V 6 bases and J 3 bases; bases outside gene matches: 7. Germline CDR1 is MDHEN and CDR2 is SYDVKM. The CDR3, as DNA: TGTGCCAGCAGAGAGACAGGGGCTGGTGGGGCCAACGTCCTGACTTTC. Residues: CASRETGAGGANVLTF.

V gene TRBV10-3 combines with J gene TRBJ1-4; 9 nucleotides align to TRBD1. The germline gives CDR1 ENHRY, CDR2 SYGVKD. This CDR3 has 13 residues. The V gene end was trimmed by 9 bases and the J gene end by 8 bases; junction bases not matched to a gene: 7. The chain's CDR3 is CAIRDRAEEKLFF. The CDR3 DNA reads as TGTGCCATAAGGGACAGGGCGGAAGAAAAACTGTTTTTT.